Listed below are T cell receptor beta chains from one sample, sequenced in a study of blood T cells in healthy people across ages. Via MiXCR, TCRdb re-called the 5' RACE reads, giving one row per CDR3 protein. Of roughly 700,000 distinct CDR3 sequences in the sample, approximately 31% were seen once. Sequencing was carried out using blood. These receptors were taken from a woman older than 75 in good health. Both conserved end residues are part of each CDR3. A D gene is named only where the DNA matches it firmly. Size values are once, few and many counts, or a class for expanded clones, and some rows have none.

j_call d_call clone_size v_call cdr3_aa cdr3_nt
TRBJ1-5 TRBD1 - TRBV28 CASRRTGVISNNQPQHF TGTGCCAGCAGGCGGACAGGGGTGATAAGTAACAATCAGCCCCAGCATTTT
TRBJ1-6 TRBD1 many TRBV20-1 CSAGGRGQGNSPLHF TGCAGTGCTGGCGGGCGGGGACAGGGTAATTCACCCCTCCACTTT
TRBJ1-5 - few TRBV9 CARGVRGRRGIANQPQHF TGTGCCAGGGGGGTAAGGGGCAGAAGAGGAATAGCAAATCAGCCCCAGCATTTT
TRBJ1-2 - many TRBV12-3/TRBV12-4 CASSPGYYGYTF TGTGCCAGCAGTCCGGGATACTATGGCTACACCTTC
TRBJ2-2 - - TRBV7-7 CASSAQALNTGELFF TGTGCTAGCAGCGCTCAGGCGCTGAACACCGGGGAGCTGTTTTTT
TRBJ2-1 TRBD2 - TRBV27 CASSFTSGNYNEQFF TGTGCCAGCAGTTTTACTAGCGGGAACTACAATGAGCAGTTCTTC
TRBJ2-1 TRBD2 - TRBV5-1 CASSLEAGGFGEQFF TGCGCCAGCAGCTTGGAAGCGGGGGGTTTTGGTGAGCAGTTCTTC
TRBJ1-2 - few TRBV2 CASRVGGVDYGYTF TGTGCCAGCCGGGTGGGAGGGGTTGACTATGGCTACACCTTC
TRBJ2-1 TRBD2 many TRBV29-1 CSGRLAGVGNEQFF TGCAGCGGGCGACTAGCGGGGGTTGGTAATGAGCAGTTCTTC
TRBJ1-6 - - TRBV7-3 CASSLTGRKSPLHF TGTGCCAGCAGCTTAACGGGACGAAAGTCACCCCTCCACTTT
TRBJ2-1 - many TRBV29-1 CSVEGGLFSNEQFF TGCAGCGTTGAAGGCGGACTTTTCTCCAATGAGCAGTTCTTC
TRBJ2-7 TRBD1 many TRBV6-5 CASREGQGYYEQYF TGTGCCAGCAGGGAGGGACAGGGCTACTACGAGCAGTACTTC
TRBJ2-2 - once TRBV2 CASSVTRMGTGELFF TGTGCCAGCAGCGTCACTAGGATGGGCACCGGGGAGCTGTTTTTT
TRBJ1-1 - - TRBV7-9 CASSPVLGGAGEAFF TGTGCCAGCAGCCCTGTACTCGGCGGGGCGGGCGAAGCTTTCTTT
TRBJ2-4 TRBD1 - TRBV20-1 CSARGYRGRRNIQYF TGCAGTGCTAGAGGGTACAGGGGGCGCAGGAACATTCAGTACTTC
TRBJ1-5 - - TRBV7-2 CASSKFTDYNQPQHF TGTGCCAGCAGCAAATTCACAGATTACAATCAGCCCCAGCATTTT
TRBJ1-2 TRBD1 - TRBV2 CASSDRGHGHTF TGTGCCAGCAGCGACAGGGGGCACGGCCACACCTTC
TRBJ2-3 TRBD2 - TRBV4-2 CASSQEASGSTDTQYF TGTGCCAGCAGCCAAGAGGCTAGCGGGAGTACAGATACGCAGTATTTT
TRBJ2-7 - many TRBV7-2 CASSHLVGTDFSYEQYF TGTGCCAGCAGCCACCTGGTCGGCACCGACTTTTCCTACGAGCAGTACTTC
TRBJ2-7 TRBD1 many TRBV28 CASRLGTADITYEQYF TGTGCCAGCAGGCTCGGGACAGCCGACATCACCTACGAGCAGTACTTC
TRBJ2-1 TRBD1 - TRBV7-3 CASSSGQGAPNEQFF TGTGCCAGCAGCTCGGGACAGGGGGCGCCTAATGAGCAGTTCTTC
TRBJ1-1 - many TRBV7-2 CASSLGYQGTEAFF TGTGCCAGCAGCTTAGGGTACCAGGGGACTGAAGCTTTCTTT
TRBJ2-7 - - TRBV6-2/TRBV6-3 CASSYRVGYNEQYF TGTGCCAGCAGTTACCGAGTGGGGTACAATGAGCAGTACTTC
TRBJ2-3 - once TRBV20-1 CSDLAMHTQYF TGCAGTGACTTGGCGATGCATACGCAGTATTTT
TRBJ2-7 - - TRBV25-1 CASSGSGDSYEQYF TGTGCCAGCAGTGGCAGCGGCGACTCCTACGAGCAGTACTTC
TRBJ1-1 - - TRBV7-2 CASSLVGDSSRVFF TGTGCCAGCAGCTTAGTGGGGGACTCCTCGAGGGTTTTCTTT
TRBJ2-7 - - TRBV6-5 CASSYLGQTYEQYF TGTGCCAGCAGTTACTTGGGGCAGACCTACGAGCAGTACTTC
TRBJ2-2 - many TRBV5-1 CASSIVPWGTGELFF TGCGCCAGCAGCATCGTTCCTTGGGGCACCGGGGAGCTGTTTTTT
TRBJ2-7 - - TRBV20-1 CSARDLQGRTYEQYF TGCAGTGCTAGAGATCTTCAGGGGAGAACCTACGAGCAGTACTTC
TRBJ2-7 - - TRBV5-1 CASSKSPRTGYEQYF TGCGCCAGCAGCAAGAGCCCGAGGACGGGCTACGAGCAGTACTTC
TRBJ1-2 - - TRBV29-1 CSVEGGSIGGYTF TGCAGCGTTGAAGGGGGCTCTATCGGCGGCTACACCTTC
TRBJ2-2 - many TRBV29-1 CSVSGKTANTGELFF TGCAGCGTTTCCGGGAAGACCGCGAACACCGGGGAGCTGTTTTTT
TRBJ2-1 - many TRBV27 CASSFRTEQFF TGTGCCAGCAGTTTCCGGACAGAGCAGTTCTTC
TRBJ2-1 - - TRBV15 CATSEIGRGQNNEQFF TGTGCCACCAGCGAGATAGGGCGGGGTCAAAACAATGAGCAGTTCTTC
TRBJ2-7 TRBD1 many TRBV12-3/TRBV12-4 CASSLGDSREQYF TGTGCCAGCAGTTTAGGGGACAGCCGCGAGCAGTACTTC
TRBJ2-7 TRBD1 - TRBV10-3 CAISTGTGTYEQYF TGTGCCATCAGCACCGGGACAGGGACCTACGAGCAGTACTTC
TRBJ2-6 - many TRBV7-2 CASSFNLLGGANVLTF TGTGCCAGCAGCTTCAACCTCCTTGGTGGGGCCAACGTCCTGACTTTC